A single sample gave rise to the 18 T cell receptor beta chains below, sequenced in a study of cytomegalovirus exposure and HLA in healthy donors. Primers for the PCR totalled 60 Vbeta and 13 Jbeta. Sequencing used immunoSEQ multiplex PCR; TCRdb keeps in-frame clones, though not all of them. The data include roughly 150,000 clones; the top ten clones carry about 1.6%. Sample: PBMCs. The source is a woman between 45 and 60 years old in good health and CMV-seronegative.

As regards this clone: The junction shows a germline mismatch at one end, possibly a read error. The rearrangement links TRBV15 to TRBJ2-3; the D gene is possibly TRBD1 (7 bases). Germline values: CDR1 LNHNV, CDR2 YYDKDF (reference sequence). The CDR3 totals 15 residues. Here the CDR3 reads CATSSRRDSTNTQYF. The DNA for the CDR3 is TGTGCCACCAGCAGCCGGAGGGACAGCACAAATACGCAGTATTTT.

This chain joins TRBV7-8 and TRBJ2-7, with 9 bases aligning to TRBD1. Germline V gene sequence: CDR1 SGHVS, CDR2 FQNEAQ. The V gene end was trimmed by 6 bases and the J gene end by 1 base; junction bases not matched to a gene: 13. The CDR3 spans 17 residues. The chain's CDR3 is CASRPDSDRGGSYEQYF. The CDR3 DNA sequence: TGTGCCAGCAGACCAGATTCGGACAGGGGAGGGTCCTACGAGCAGTACTTC.

The rearrangement uses TRBV19 and TRBJ2-1; 7 positions agree with TRBD1. This CDR3 is built from 15 residues. J lost 2 bases, V lost 5 bases, and 6 bases had no gene match. The germline CDR1 and CDR2 sequences are LNHDA and SQIVND (reference sequence). The CDR3 DNA reads as TGTGCCAGTAGTTGGGACAGTCGTCCCTACAATGAGCAGTTCTTC. Translation: CASSWDSRPYNEQFF.

For the CDR3, the DNA is TGTGCCAGCAGCACCGGGACAGGGGCTGCAGATACGCAGTATTTT. Its translation: CASSTGTGAADTQYF. The chain recombines TRBV7-7 with TRBJ2-3; TRBD1 aligns across 10 bases. Per germline, CDR1 SSHAT and CDR2 FNYEAQ (reference sequence). The CDR3 loop spans 15 amino acids. Trimming at V came to 5 bases and at J to 4 bases, leaving 6 bases not matched to a gene.

The CDR3, as DNA: TGTGCCAGCTCACTCAATGGGGCGGGATCAGGCCAAGAGACCCAGTACTTC. Translating gives CASSLNGAGSGQETQYF. This chain joins TRBV18 and TRBJ2-5; weak D call: TRBD2 (6 bases). The CDR3 is 17 residues long. With 4 bases removed from V and 1 base from J, the gap between germline ends came to 19 bases. Germline V lookup: CDR1 KGHSH, CDR2 LQKENI.

The rearrangement links TRBV30 to TRBJ2-1, with D perhaps TRBD2 (5 bases). Deletions cut 0 bases from V and 10 bases from J, with 16 bases between. The CDR3 contains 14 residues. From germline, CDR1 is GTSNPN and CDR2 SVGIG (reference sequence). CDR3 DNA: TGTGCCTGGAGTGTACAAGTGAATTCGGGGGAGCAGTTCTTC. This translates into CAWSVQVNSGEQFF. The full variable domain, its missing parts supplied by reference TRBV30 and TRBJ2-1, is SQTIHQWPATLVQPVGSPLSLECTVEGTSNPNLYWYRQAAGRGLQLLFYSVGIGQISSEVPQNLSASRPQDRQFILSSKKLLLSDSGFYLCAWSVQVNSGEQFFGPGTRLTVL.

The V gene is TRBV7-3, the J gene TRBJ2-5; the match to TRBD1 covers 9 bases. Germline values: CDR1 SGHTA, CDR2 FQGTGA. The CDR3 is made up of 20 amino acids. The V gene end was trimmed by 10 bases and the J gene end by 5 bases; junction bases not matched to a gene: 29. CDR3 in amino acids: CAIQPQALPGRQGEMETQYF. The CDR3, as DNA: TGTGCCATTCAACCCCAGGCCCTGCCAGGGAGACAGGGGGAGATGGAGACCCAGTACTTC.

V and J are TRBV5-8 and TRBJ1-5; D gene ambiguous. V lost 3 bases, J lost 9 bases, and 10 bases lay in between. The CDR3 sequence is 12 residues long. Germline CDR1 and CDR2: SGHTS and YDEGEE. The CDR3: CASSWERRPQHF. In nucleotides, the CDR3 is TGTGCCAGCAGCTGGGAGAGACGGCCCCAGCATTTT.

The rearrangement uses TRBV5-4 and TRBJ1-1, with 12 nucleotides matching TRBD1. Germline CDR1 is SGHNT and CDR2 is YYREEE (reference sequence). This CDR3 region has 16 residues. The junction had 10 bases not matched to a gene; V was cut back by 4 bases and J by 6 bases. The CDR3 loop reads CASSPPGTGGWAEAFF. Written as DNA, the CDR3 is TGTGCCAGCAGCCCACCCGGGACAGGGGGCTGGGCTGAAGCTTTCTTT.

This chain's CDR3 is CASSPGTSGGAVQYF. CDR3 sequence (DNA): TGTGCCAGCAGCCCAGGGACTAGCGGGGGGGCCGTGCAGTACTTC. This rearrangement joins TRBV7-2 to TRBJ2-7; 16 nucleotides agree with TRBD2. V shed 5 bases, J shed 9 bases, and the junction held 7 bases outside the gene matches. Germline values: CDR1 SGHTA, CDR2 FQGNSA. This CDR3 contains 15 residues.

The chain is built from TRBV2 and TRBJ1-2; 9 positions match TRBD1. The CDR3 covers 16 residues. The J segment lost 2 bases and the V segment lost 8 bases, leaving 12 bases of the junction unmatched. Germline assignment: CDR1 SNHLY and CDR2 FYNNEI. CDR3 DNA sequence: TGTGCCAGCTCAGGAACAGGGGGCGGAAACAACTATGGCTACACCTTC. Amino acids: CASSGTGGGNNYGYTF.

The rearrangement joins TRBV7-2 to TRBJ2-5; TRBD2 might be the D (6 bases). Trimming shortened V by 5 bases and J by 5 bases, and 21 bases separated the two germline ends. CDR3 length: 16 amino acids. Germline lookup yields CDR1 SGHTA and CDR2 FQGNSA. CDR3 region: CASSPGPRDSGETQYF. The CDR3 DNA is TGTGCCAGCAGCCCGGGCCCTCGGGACTCTGGGGAGACCCAGTACTTC. The variable domain in full, with the rest retrieved from reference TRBV7-2 and TRBJ2-5, is GAGVSQSPSNKVTEKGKDVELRCDPISGHTALYWYRQSLGQGLEFLIYFQGNSAPDKSGLPSDRFSAERTGGSVSTLTIQRTQQEDSAVYLCASSPGPRDSGETQYFGPGTRLLVL.

This CDR3 reads CSVAGTGGLDEQFF. For the CDR3, the DNA is TGCAGCGTTGCCGGGACAGGGGGTTTGGATGAGCAGTTCTTC. The chain combines TRBV29-1 with TRBJ2-1, with 11 bases that match TRBD1. The junction had 7 bases not matched to a gene; V was cut back by 4 bases and J by 8 bases. Germline V gene data show CDR1 as SQVTM and CDR2 as ANQGSEA. CDR3 length equals 14 residues.

This rearrangement joins TRBV29-1 to TRBJ1-6, with D possibly being TRBD1 (6 bases). V dropped 7 bases and J dropped 6 bases, with 13 bases sitting between them. The germline CDR1 and CDR2 sequences are SQVTM and ANQGSEA. There are 13 residues in the CDR3. In DNA form, the CDR3 reads TGCAGCGCAAGACAGGACGGTAATTCACCCCTCCACTTT. Its translation is CSARQDGNSPLHF.

The chain employs TRBV4-2 and TRBJ1-2; perhaps TRBD1 as D (6 bases). CDR1 is LGHNA, CDR2 YNFKEQ, per germline. CDR3 length: 15 residues. V was clipped by 1 base and J by 10 bases, with 19 bases between them. The CDR3 spells CASSQVNGQHLDYTF. The CDR3 nucleotides are TGTGCCAGCAGCCAAGTTAATGGACAGCACCTTGACTACACCTTC.

The V and J genes are TRBV28 and TRBJ1-3, with D possibly TRBD1 on 6 matching bases. Trimming cost V 6 bases and J 8 bases, with 23 bases left between them. CDR3 length: 16 residues. The germline CDR1 and CDR2 sequences are MDHEN and SYDVKM. CDR3 bases: TGTGCCAGCAGACGGGACACAGGTGGCCTGAGTTACACCATATATTTT. The encoded protein is CASRRDTGGLSYTIYF.

The V gene is TRBV7-2, the J gene TRBJ2-7; possibly TRBD1 for D (6 bases). This CDR3 has 15 amino acids. The germline gives CDR1 SGHTA, CDR2 FQGNSA. Trimming took 5 bases from V and 2 from J, leaving 16 bases between them. The CDR3 reads CASSLRRTATYEQYF. The CDR3 nucleotides are TGTGCCAGCAGCCTCCGCAGGACAGCAACCTACGAGCAGTACTTC. Together with reference TRBV7-2 and TRBJ2-7, the CDR3 gives the full variable domain: GAGVSQSPSNKVTEKGKDVELRCDPISGHTALYWYRQSLGQGLEFLIYFQGNSAPDKSGLPSDRFSAERTGGSVSTLTIQRTQQEDSAVYLCASSLRRTATYEQYFGPGTRLTVT.

The V and J genes are TRBV7-2 and TRBJ1-2; 12 nucleotides match TRBD1. V dropped 4 bases and J dropped 7; count of bases not matched to a gene: 7. The CDR3 consists of 15 residues. Germline-derived CDR1 and CDR2 are SGHTA and FQGNSA. CDR3 DNA: TGTGCCAGCAGCTCCCCGGGACAGGGGGCGCTTGGCTACACCTTC. Encoded protein: CASSSPGQGALGYTF.